This TCR beta chain was recovered during a study of OX40 agonist ivuxolimab in advanced cancers. Study at large: Partial responses were achieved by three patients: one hepatocellular carcinoma, two cutaneous melanoma.

This clone was counted a single time. Its specificity is not known. Study-wide points: By week 6 at 0.1 to 3.0 mg/kg, blood CD4+ and CD8+ T cells had expanded clonally. Fewer expanded clones were found on average in CD4+ than in CD8+ T cells.

Produced via immunoSEQ multiplex PCR; TCRdb's table is partial and in-frame only. In the table there are some 45,000 clones, 80% to 90% of which are singletons. CDR3 length: 14 residues. Trimming took 1 base from V and 4 from J, leaving 8 bases between them. Germline-derived CDR1 and CDR2 are SGHAT and FQNNGV. The specimen was CD4+ or CD8+ T cells sorted from blood, collected in a trial of the OX40 agonist ivuxolimab. The chain carries TRBV11-2 and TRBJ1-5, with D uncertain. This sequence originates from an adult with an advanced solid tumor such as melanoma, head and neck, liver or kidney cancer. The CDR3 DNA is TGTGCCAGCAGCTTAGGGCCCACTAATCAGCCCCAGCATTTT. Translating it yields CASSLGPTNQPQHF.